This T cell receptor beta chain was captured in a study of cytomegalovirus exposure and HLA in healthy donors. Study-wide results and caveats: TCR clusters originating in the first cohort tended to co-occur in the roughly 120 validation repertoires, according to a later analysis.

The length of the CDR3 is 15 residues. From germline, CDR1 is SGHTA and CDR2 FQGNSA. J was trimmed by 3 bases and V by 5 bases; bases with no gene match: 8. Note on this clone: Its antigen is not known.

Separation from the approximately 720-subject first cohort characterized the approximately 120-subject validation cohort, to which the donors belonged. Repertoires were generated with immunoSEQ multiplex PCR, while TCRdb's copy carries only in-frame clones and drops some. The sample contains 160,000 or so clones, roughly 86% of which appear only once. The chain couples TRBV7-2 to TRBJ2-7; 9 nucleotides match TRBD1. Sequenced material: PBMCs. The source of this sequence is a man between 18 and 29 years old in good health and CMV-seropositive. CDR3: CASSNPGTGSYEQYF. CDR3 coding DNA: TGTGCCAGCAGCAACCCCGGGACAGGGAGCTACGAGCAGTACTTC.